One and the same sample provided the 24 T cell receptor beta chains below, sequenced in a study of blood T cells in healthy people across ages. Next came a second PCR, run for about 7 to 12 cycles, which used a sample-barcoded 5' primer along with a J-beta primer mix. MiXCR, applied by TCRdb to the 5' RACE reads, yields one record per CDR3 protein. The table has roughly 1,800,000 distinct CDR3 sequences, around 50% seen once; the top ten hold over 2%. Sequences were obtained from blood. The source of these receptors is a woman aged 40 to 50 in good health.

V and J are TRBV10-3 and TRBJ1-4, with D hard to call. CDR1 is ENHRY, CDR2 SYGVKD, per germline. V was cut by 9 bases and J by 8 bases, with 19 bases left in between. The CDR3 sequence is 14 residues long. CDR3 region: CAIATGINREKLFF. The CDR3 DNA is TGTGCCATAGCGACGGGGATCAATAGGGAAAAACTGTTTTTT.

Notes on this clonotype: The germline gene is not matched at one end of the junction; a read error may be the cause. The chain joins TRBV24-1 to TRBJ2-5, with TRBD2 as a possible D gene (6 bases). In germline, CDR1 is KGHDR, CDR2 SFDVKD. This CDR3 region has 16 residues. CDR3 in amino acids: CATSDPRGLEQETRYF. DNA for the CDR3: TGTGCCACCAGTGACCCCCGGGGACTGGAGCAAGAGACCCGGTACTTC.

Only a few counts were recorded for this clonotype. CDR3 loop: CASSPTGQGDETQYF. Written as DNA, the CDR3 is TGTGCCAGCAGCCCAACGGGACAGGGGGACGAGACCCAGTACTTC. This chain joins TRBV7-8 and TRBJ2-5, with TRBD1 matching over 11 bases. CDR3 size: 15 residues. Germline CDR1 and CDR2: SGHVS and FQNEAQ. Trimming at V came to 5 bases and at J to 5 bases, leaving 7 bases not matched to a gene.

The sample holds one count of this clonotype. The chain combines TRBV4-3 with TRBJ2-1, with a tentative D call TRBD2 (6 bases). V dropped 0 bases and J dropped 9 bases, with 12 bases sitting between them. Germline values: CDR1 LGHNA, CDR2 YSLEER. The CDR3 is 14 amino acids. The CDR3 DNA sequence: TGCGCCAGCAGCCAAGATCGGGACGGGGGTGAGCAGTTCTTC. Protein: CASSQDRDGGEQFF.

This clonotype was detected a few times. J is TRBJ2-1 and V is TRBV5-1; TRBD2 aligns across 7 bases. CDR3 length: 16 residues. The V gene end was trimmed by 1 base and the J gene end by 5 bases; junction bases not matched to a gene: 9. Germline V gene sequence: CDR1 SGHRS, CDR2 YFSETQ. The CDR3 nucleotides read TGCGCCAGCAGCTTGACCCCCGGGACTACGAACAATGAGCAGTTCTTC. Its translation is CASSLTPGTTNNEQFF.

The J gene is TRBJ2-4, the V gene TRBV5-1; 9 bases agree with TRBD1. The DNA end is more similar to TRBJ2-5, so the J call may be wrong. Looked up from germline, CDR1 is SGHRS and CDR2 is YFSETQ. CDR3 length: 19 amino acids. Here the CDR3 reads CASSQVPGQGSGVIGTQYF. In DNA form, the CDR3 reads TGCGCCAGCAGCCAAGTCCCGGGACAGGGATCAGGCGTAATAGGGACCCAGTACTTC.

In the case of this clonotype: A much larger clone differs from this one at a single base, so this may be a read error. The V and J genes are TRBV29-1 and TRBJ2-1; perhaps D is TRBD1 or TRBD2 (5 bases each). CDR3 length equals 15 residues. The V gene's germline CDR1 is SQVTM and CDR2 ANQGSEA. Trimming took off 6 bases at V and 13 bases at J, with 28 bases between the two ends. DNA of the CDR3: TGCAGCGTGAACCGGGACGACCTAGCCAAAAACATTCAGTTCTTC. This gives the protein CSVNRDDLAKNIQFF.

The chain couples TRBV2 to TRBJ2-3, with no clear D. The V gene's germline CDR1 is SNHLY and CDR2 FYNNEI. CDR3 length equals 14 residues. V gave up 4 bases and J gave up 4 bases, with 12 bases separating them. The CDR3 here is CASSVGSISDTQYF. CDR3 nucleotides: TGTGCCAGCAGTGTAGGTAGCATCTCAGATACGCAGTATTTT.

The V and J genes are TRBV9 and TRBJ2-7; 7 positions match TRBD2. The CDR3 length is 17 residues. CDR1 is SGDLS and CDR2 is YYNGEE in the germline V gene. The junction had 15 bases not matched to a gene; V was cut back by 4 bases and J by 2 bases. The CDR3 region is CASSQGWGWSGTYEQYF. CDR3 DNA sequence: TGTGCCAGCAGCCAAGGTTGGGGTTGGAGCGGGACCTACGAGCAGTACTTC.

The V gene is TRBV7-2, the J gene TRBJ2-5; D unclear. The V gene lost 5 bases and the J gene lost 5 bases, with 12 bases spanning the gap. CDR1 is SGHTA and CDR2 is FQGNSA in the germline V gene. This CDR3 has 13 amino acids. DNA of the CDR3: TGTGCCAGCAGCATCTTTAGTGGGGAGACCCAGTACTTC. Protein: CASSIFSGETQYF. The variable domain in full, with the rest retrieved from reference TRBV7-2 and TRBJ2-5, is GAGVSQSPSNKVTEKGKDVELRCDPISGHTALYWYRQSLGQGLEFLIYFQGNSAPDKSGLPSDRFSAERTGGSVSTLTIQRTQQEDSAVYLCASSIFSGETQYFGPGTRLLVL.

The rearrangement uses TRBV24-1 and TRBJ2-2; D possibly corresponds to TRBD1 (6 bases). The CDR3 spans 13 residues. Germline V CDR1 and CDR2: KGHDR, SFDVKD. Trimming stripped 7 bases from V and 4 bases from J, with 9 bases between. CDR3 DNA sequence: TGTGCCACCAGGGCAGGGGTCACCGGGGAGCTGTTTTTT. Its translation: CATRAGVTGELFF.

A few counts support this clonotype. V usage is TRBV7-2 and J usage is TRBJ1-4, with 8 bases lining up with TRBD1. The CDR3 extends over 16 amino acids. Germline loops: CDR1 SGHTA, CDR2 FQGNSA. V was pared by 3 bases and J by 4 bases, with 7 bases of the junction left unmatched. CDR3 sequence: CASSLGQVGGNEKLFF. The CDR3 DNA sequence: TGTGCCAGCAGCTTGGGACAGGTCGGGGGTAATGAAAAACTGTTTTTT.

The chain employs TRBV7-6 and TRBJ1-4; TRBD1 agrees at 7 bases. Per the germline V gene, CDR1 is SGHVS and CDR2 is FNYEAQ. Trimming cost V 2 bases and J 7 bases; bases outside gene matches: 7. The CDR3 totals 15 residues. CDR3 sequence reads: CASSLKGGEGEKLFF. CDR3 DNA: TGTGCCAGCAGCTTAAAAGGGGGCGAAGGTGAAAAACTGTTTTTT.

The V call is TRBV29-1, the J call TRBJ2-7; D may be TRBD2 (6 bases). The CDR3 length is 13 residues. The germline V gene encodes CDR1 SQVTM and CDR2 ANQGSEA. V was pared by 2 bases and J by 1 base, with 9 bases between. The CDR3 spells CSVEFAGSYEQYF. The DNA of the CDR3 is TGCAGCGTTGAATTTGCGGGGTCCTACGAGCAGTACTTC.

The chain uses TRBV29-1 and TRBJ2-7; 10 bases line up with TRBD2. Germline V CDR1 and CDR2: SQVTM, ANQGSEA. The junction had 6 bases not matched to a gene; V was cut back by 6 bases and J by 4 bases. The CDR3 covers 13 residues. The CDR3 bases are TGCAGCGTCTCGAAGCGGGGGGGATACGAGCAGTACTTC. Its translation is CSVSKRGGYEQYF.

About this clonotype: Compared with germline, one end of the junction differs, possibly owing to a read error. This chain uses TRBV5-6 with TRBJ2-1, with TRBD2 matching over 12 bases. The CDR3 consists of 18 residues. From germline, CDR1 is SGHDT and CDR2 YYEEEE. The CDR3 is CAISPWTSGESSYNEQFF. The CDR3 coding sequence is TGTGCCATCAGCCCGTGGACTAGCGGGGAGAGCTCCTACAATGAGCAGTTCTTC.

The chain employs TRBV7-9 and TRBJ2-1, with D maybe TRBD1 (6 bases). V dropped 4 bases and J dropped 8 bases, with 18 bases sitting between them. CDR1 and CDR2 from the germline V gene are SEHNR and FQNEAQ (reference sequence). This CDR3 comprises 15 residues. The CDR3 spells CASSSIGQLLDEQFF. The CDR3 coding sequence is TGTGCCAGCAGCTCCATCGGACAGCTTCTGGATGAGCAGTTCTTC.

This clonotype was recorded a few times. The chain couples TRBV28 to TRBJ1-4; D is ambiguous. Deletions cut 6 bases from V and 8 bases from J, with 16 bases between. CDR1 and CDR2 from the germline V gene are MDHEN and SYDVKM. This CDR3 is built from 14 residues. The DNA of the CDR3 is TGTGCCAGCAGGGGATCGGCAGAAGAGGAAAAACTGTTTTTT. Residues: CASRGSAEEEKLFF.

CDR3: CASSQATSGGRDTQYF. CDR3 nucleotide sequence: TGTGCCAGCAGCCAAGCGACTAGCGGGGGGCGGGATACGCAGTATTTT. The chain uses TRBV3-1 and TRBJ2-3; 13 bases agree with TRBD2. The length of the CDR3 is 16 residues. The trim removed 1 base at V and 6 bases at J, leaving 4 bases unmatched. Germline loops: CDR1 LGHDT, CDR2 YNNKEL (reference sequence).

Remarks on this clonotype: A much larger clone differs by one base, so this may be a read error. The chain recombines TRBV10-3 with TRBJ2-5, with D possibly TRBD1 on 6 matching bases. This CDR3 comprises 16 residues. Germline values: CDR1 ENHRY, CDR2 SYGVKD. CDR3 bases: TGTGCCATCGGTGACAGCGCCCAGGGGTCGAAAGAGACCCAGTACTTC. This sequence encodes CAIGDSAQGSKETQYF.

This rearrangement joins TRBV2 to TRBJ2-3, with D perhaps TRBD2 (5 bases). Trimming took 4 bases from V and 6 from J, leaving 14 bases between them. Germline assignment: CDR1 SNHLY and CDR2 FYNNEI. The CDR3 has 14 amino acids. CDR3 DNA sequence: TGTGCCAGCAGTGTTTGGGAGCTCGTGGATACGCAGTATTTT. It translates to CASSVWELVDTQYF.

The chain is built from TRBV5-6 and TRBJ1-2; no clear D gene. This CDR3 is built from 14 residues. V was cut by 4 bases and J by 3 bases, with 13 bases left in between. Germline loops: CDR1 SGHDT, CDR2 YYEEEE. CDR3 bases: TGTGCCAGCAGCGGAAAGAGATATTACTATGGCTACACCTTC. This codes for CASSGKRYYYGYTF.

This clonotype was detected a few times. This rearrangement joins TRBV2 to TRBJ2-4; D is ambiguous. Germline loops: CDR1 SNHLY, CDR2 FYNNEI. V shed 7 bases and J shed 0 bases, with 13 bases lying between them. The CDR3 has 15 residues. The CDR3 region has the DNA TGTGCCAGCACCTTGGCAGCTCTAGCCAAAAACATTCAGTACTTC. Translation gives CASTLAALAKNIQYF.

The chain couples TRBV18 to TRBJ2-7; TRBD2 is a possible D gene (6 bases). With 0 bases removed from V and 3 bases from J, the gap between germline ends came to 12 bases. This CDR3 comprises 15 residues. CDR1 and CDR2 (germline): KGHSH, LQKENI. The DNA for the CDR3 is TGTGCCAGCTCACCACCGTCGGGAGCCCGCTACGAGCAGTACTTC. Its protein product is CASSPPSGARYEQYF.